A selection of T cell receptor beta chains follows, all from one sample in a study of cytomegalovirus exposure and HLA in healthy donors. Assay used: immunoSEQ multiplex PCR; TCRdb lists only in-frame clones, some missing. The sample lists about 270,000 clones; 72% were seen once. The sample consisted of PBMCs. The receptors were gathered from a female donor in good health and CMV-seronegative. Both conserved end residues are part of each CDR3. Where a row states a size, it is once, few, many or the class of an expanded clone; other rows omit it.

CDR3: CASSLALDQREGTGELFF
size: NA
V: TRBV13
J: TRBJ2-2

CDR3: CASGKGQPPYEQYF
size: once
V: TRBV2
J: TRBJ2-7

CDR3: CASSQMRGLGETQYF
size: NA
V: TRBV4-1
J: TRBJ2-5

CDR3: CASSLGGVETQYF
size: once
V: TRBV7-2
J: TRBJ2-5

CDR3: CASSLGDRGDEQYF
size: NA
V: TRBV5-1
J: TRBJ2-7

CDR3: CASSRLLSSGSLYHEQYF
size: NA
V: TRBV4-1
J: TRBJ2-7

CDR3: CASSLGGHEQYF
size: once
V: TRBV19
J: TRBJ2-7

CDR3: CASSLAGGDQPQHF
size: NA
V: TRBV5-1
J: TRBJ1-5

CDR3: CASIGTLRSNTEAFF
size: once
V: TRBV6-1
J: TRBJ1-1

CDR3: CASRRTGGGKDGYTF
size: few
V: TRBV2
J: TRBJ1-2

CDR3: CASSLELGSSYEQYF
size: NA
V: TRBV27
J: TRBJ2-7

CDR3: CASSPSGGSGETQYF
size: NA
V: TRBV4-1
J: TRBJ2-5

CDR3: CASSLDPIGVSRGRNTEAFF
size: NA
V: TRBV11-2
J: TRBJ1-1

CDR3: CASSSDPAGRARNEQFF
size: once
V: TRBV5-8
J: TRBJ2-1

CDR3: CALPGTGNTGELFF
size: once
V: TRBV10-3
J: TRBJ2-2

CDR3: CASSPGTSFSYEQYF
size: NA
V: TRBV27
J: NA

CDR3: CAIRARPGGVYNEQFF
size: NA
V: TRBV10-3
J: TRBJ2-1

CDR3: CASRRPGQGQKETQYF
size: NA
V: TRBV11-2
J: TRBJ2-5

CDR3: CASSLGQSYEQYF
size: NA
V: TRBV5-6
J: TRBJ2-7

CDR3: CASRLSRAGGNQPQHF
size: NA
V: TRBV28
J: TRBJ1-5

CDR3: CASLGLAGQNTGELFF
size: NA
V: TRBV5-1
J: TRBJ2-2

CDR3: CASSLFSMNTEAFF
size: NA
V: TRBV27
J: TRBJ1-1

CDR3: CASSPYSSINEQFF
size: NA
V: TRBV7-2
J: TRBJ2-1

CDR3: CASSPLQGGNTEAFF
size: NA
V: TRBV11-2
J: TRBJ1-1

CDR3: CSSRKGTDSYEQYF
size: once
V: TRBV7-9
J: TRBJ2-7

CDR3: CASSLGTKSYNEQYF
size: few
V: TRBV5-1
J: TRBJ2-7

CDR3: CASSLTSFNEQFF
size: NA
V: TRBV5-1
J: TRBJ2-1

CDR3: CSVEDGLASPQETQYF
size: NA
V: TRBV29-1
J: TRBJ2-5

CDR3: CASSTGVGYTF
size: NA
V: TRBV6-5
J: TRBJ1-2

CDR3: CASSPTGGTEETQYF
size: once
V: TRBV28
J: TRBJ2-5

CDR3: CASSLGRSGRDEKLFF
size: NA
V: TRBV7-9
J: TRBJ1-4

CDR3: CSVWGLPPNEKLFF
size: NA
V: TRBV29-1
J: TRBJ1-4

CDR3: CASSQELAGGLGNEQFF
size: few
V: TRBV4-1
J: TRBJ2-1

CDR3: CAWSAQLAGVETQYF
size: NA
V: TRBV30
J: TRBJ2-5

CDR3: CASRLYEDLYAGMNTEAFF
size: NA
V: TRBV27
J: TRBJ1-1

CDR3: CASLVEGGFSQYF
size: NA
V: TRBV6-1
J: TRBJ2-3

CDR3: CASSLDGDFQETQYF
size: NA
V: TRBV11-2
J: TRBJ2-5

CDR3: CASSETGRNQPQHF
size: NA
V: TRBV6-1
J: TRBJ1-5

CDR3: CASSLARGGGEAFF
size: few
V: TRBV11-3
J: TRBJ1-1

CDR3: CASGTGLAGGREQYF
size: NA
V: TRBV12-5
J: TRBJ2-7

CDR3: CASSKTGDLYEQYF
size: NA
V: TRBV28
J: TRBJ2-7

CDR3: CATSLGLASTDTQYF
size: NA
V: TRBV15
J: TRBJ2-3

CDR3: CASSLVGLAGRETQYF
size: NA
V: TRBV5-4
J: TRBJ2-5

CDR3: CATSRDLAGQGEQFF
size: few
V: TRBV15
J: TRBJ2-1

CDR3: CASRTVFTTEAFF
size: NA
V: TRBV5-1
J: TRBJ1-1

CDR3: CASSLASDRGGEKLFF
size: few
V: TRBV5-4
J: TRBJ1-4

CDR3: CASSQFSGASYNEQFF
size: NA
V: TRBV4-1
J: TRBJ2-1

CDR3: CASSTGSSYNEQFF
size: once
V: TRBV5-1
J: TRBJ2-1

CDR3: CASSPLQSGTGELFF
size: NA
V: TRBV18
J: TRBJ2-2

CDR3: CASSTGNHNEQFF
size: NA
V: TRBV5-6
J: TRBJ2-1

CDR3: CASSPRVAGAYEQYF
size: NA
V: TRBV14
J: TRBJ2-7